The sample holds many counts of the clone carrying this T cell receptor (beta chain). Its antigen is as yet unknown. Researchers defined stable Graves' hyperthyroidism as no ophthalmopathy progression within 18 months. PBMCs came from roughly 10 ml fresh peripheral blood. The sample belongs to a study of T cells in Graves' hyperthyroidism and ophthalmopathy. Regarding the study as a whole: Most expanded thyroid clonotypes above 0.001 also appeared in blood.

There were TCR beta CDR3 regions amplified from RNA transcripts. First-round RT-PCR with HTBI primers amplified the TCR CDR3 region. MiXCR, run by TCRdb on the multiplex PCR reads, gives a single entry per CDR3 protein. The sample comprises 700,000 to 850,000 distinct CDR3 sequences, roughly a third of which are singletons, and roughly 30% rests with the top ten. The source material was blood. This sequence was found in a woman aged 35 to 49 with Graves' hyperthyroidism.

CDR3 sequence: CASSQRKGGGYTF. CDR3 in DNA: TGTGCCAGCAGCCAAAGAAAGGGAGGTGGCTACACCTTC. This chain uses TRBV25-1 with TRBJ1-2; unclear D gene. V gave up 6 bases and J gave up 7 bases, with 15 bases separating them. Germline lookup yields CDR1 MGHDK and CDR2 SYGVNS. The CDR3 runs to 13 residues.